These T cell receptor beta chains were read from a single sample in a study of blood T cell repertoires in COVID-19. This table comes from immunoSEQ multiplex PCR, and its TCRdb copy is limited to in-frame clones, with some not included. The sample has over 45,000 clones; around 90% are singletons. Material for sequencing was peripheral blood. All receptors come from a man aged 35 to 55 with COVID-19, enrolled during active disease. Each CDR3 is given with its conserved first and last residue. D genes are given only for firm matches. Only part of the rows carry a size: once, few, many, or a class if the clone is expanded.

TRBJ1-6	TRBV6-1	-	-	TGTGCCAGCAGTGAAAACAGGGTTACTTCACCCCTCCACTTT	CASSENRVTSPLHF
TRBJ1-1	TRBV6-5	-	-	TGTGCCAGCAGGAAGAGCATGAACACTGAAGCTTTCTTT	CASRKSMNTEAFF
TRBJ1-6	TRBV9	-	-	TGTGCCAGCAGCGTAGCAGGGGCCTATAATTCACCCCTCCACTTT	CASSVAGAYNSPLHF
TRBJ2-7	TRBV3-1/TRBV3-2	TRBD1	-	TGTGCCAGCAGCGGACAGGGACCTTTACTGTACTTC	CASSGQGPLLYF
TRBJ2-1	TRBV5-1	TRBD2	-	TGCGCCAGCAGCTTGTCTAGCGGGATGAATGAGCAGTTCTTC	CASSLSSGMNEQFF
TRBJ2-3	TRBV12-3/TRBV12-4	-	-	TGTGCCAGCACCGTCCAGGGGACAGATACGCAGTATTTT	CASTVQGTDTQYF
TRBJ2-1	TRBV2	TRBD2	-	TGTGCCAGCAGTCTTCGAGACCTAGCGGTGGGATACAATGAGCAGTTCTTC	CASSLRDLAVGYNEQFF
TRBJ2-5	TRBV3-1/TRBV3-2	-	-	TGTGCCAGCAGCCAAGGGAGGAGGGCTGCCCAAGAGACCCAGTACTTC	CASSQGRRAAQETQYF
TRBJ2-1	TRBV15	TRBD2	once	TGTGCCACCAGCAGAGAGCGGGGGGGGCCATGGAATGAGCAGTTCTTC	CATSRERGGPWNEQFF
TRBJ1-6	TRBV27	TRBD1	-	TGTGCCAGCAGTCCCCGACAGGGTATGGCCTATAATTCACCCCTCCACTTT	CASSPRQGMAYNSPLHF
TRBJ2-3	TRBV3-1/TRBV3-2	TRBD2	-	TGTGCCAGCAGCCAAGGTAGGGGTTCGCTAGCGGGAGATGGCACAGATACGCAGTATTTT	CASSQGRGSLAGDGTDTQYF
TRBJ2-7	TRBV29-1	TRBD2	-	TGCAGCGTTGTGGTTTCGGGGGGGAACGAGCAGTACTTC	CSVVVSGGNEQYF
TRBJ1-6	TRBV30	-	-	TGTGCCTGGAGTAATACCAGAAGTAATTCACCCCTCCACTTT	CAWSNTRSNSPLHF
TRBJ2-6	TRBV2	-	-	TGTGCCAGCAGCACAGGGAGCTCTGGGGCCAACGTCCTGACTTTC	CASSTGSSGANVLTF
TRBJ2-1	TRBV5-5	-	-	TGTGCCAGCAGCTGGCGGGACGCTCGGGATGAGCAGTTCTTC	CASSWRDARDEQFF
TRBJ2-3	TRBV7-3	TRBD2	-	TGTGCCAGCAGCCAAGGGCCGACGGCGGGAGGGTGGGAAGATACGCAGTATTTT	CASSQGPTAGGWEDTQYF
TRBJ2-1	TRBV2	TRBD2	-	TGTGCCAGCAGTCAAATGGGACTAGATCTTGAGCAGTTCTTC	CASSQMGLDLEQFF
TRBJ2-7	TRBV5-1	TRBD1	-	TGCGCCAGCAGCCCGGGACAGGGCCCTTACGAGCAGTACTTC	CASSPGQGPYEQYF
TRBJ1-5	TRBV25-1	TRBD1	-	TGTGCCAGCAGGCAGGGGGCCGGTCAGCCCCAGCATTTT	CASRQGAGQPQHF
TRBJ2-3	TRBV6-5	TRBD2	-	TGTGCCAGCAGCTGGACTAGTGGTGCAGATACGCAGTATTTT	CASSWTSGADTQYF
TRBJ1-2	TRBV6-5	-	once	TGTGCCAGCAGCGGACAAAAAGCGGGAGACTATGGCTACACCTTC	CASSGQKAGDYGYTF
TRBJ2-4	TRBV2	TRBD1	-	TGTGCCAGCGGGACAGGGGATAAAAACATTCAGTACTTC	CASGTGDKNIQYF
TRBJ1-2	TRBV27	TRBD1	-	TGTGCCAGCCAGAAGAACCCGACAGGGTCGTATTTCGGTGGCTACACCTTC	CASQKNPTGSYFGGYTF
TRBJ2-5	TRBV5-1	TRBD1	once	TGCGCCAGCAGCTTCAGGACAGGGGACCAAGAGACCCAGTACTTC	CASSFRTGDQETQYF
TRBJ2-5	TRBV27	TRBD2	-	TGTGCCAGCAGTCCTAAAGCGGGGGGGTACCAAGAGACCCAGTACTTC	CASSPKAGGYQETQYF
TRBJ2-7	TRBV2	-	few	TGTGCCAGCGTTTTGACTAGGACCTACGAGCAGTACTTC	CASVLTRTYEQYF
TRBJ1-5	TRBV7-9	TRBD1	once	TGTGCCAGCAGCTCGACAGGGGTTGTTCAGCCCCAGCATTTT	CASSSTGVVQPQHF
TRBJ1-1	TRBV3-1/TRBV3-2	-	-	TGTGCCAGCAGCCAAGAAGAGGGGAACACTGAAGCTTTCTTT	CASSQEEGNTEAFF
TRBJ1-1	TRBV19	TRBD1	-	TGTGCCAGTAGTATAGGGGACAGGGGGCTTAGCACTGAAGCTTTCTTT	CASSIGDRGLSTEAFF
TRBJ2-7	TRBV7-6	-	-	TGTGCCAGCAGCCTTTATGAGGGGGACGAGCAGTACTTC	CASSLYEGDEQYF
TRBJ2-1	TRBV7-2	-	-	TGTGCCAGCAGCTTAGCTAACAGTCCGAGTGAGCAGTTCTTC	CASSLANSPSEQFF
TRBJ1-2	TRBV19	TRBD1	-	TGTGCCAGTAGTACCTCGGGACAGGGTAACTATGGCTACACCTTC	CASSTSGQGNYGYTF
TRBJ2-4	TRBV15	-	-	TGTGCCACCAGCAGAGATCCCGTTCAGGGGCGGAGGGCCAAAAACATTCAGTACTTC	CATSRDPVQGRRAKNIQYF
TRBJ1-6	TRBV7-9	-	-	TGTGCCAGCAGCCAGGGCCCGACGAGCTCCTATAATTCACCCCTCCACTTT	CASSQGPTSSYNSPLHF
TRBJ1-1	TRBV5-1	-	-	TGCGCCAGCAGGGAGGGAGCAGGGAACACTGAAGCTTTCTTT	CASREGAGNTEAFF
TRBJ1-6	TRBV2	-	once	TGTGCCAGCAGTGGGATGACAGCTAATTCACCCCTCCACTTT	CASSGMTANSPLHF
TRBJ2-1	TRBV25-1	-	-	TGTGCCAGCAGTGATCAGGGGACATCCGGACCCAATGAGCAGTTCTTC	CASSDQGTSGPNEQFF
TRBJ1-5	TRBV13	-	once	TGTGCCAGCAGCCTAGGGACATCGAGCAATCAGCCCCAGCATTTT	CASSLGTSSNQPQHF
TRBJ1-3	TRBV10-3	-	-	TGTGCCATCAGTGAGTCCCCGGGAACTGGAAACACCATATATTTT	CAISESPGTGNTIYF
TRBJ2-1	TRBV7-9	TRBD2	-	TGTGCCAGCAGCTTAGGGACTAGCGGGAGGGATGAGCAGTTCTTC	CASSLGTSGRDEQFF